The TCR beta chain under discussion was sequenced for a study of blood T cell repertoires in COVID-19. Study-level background: Samples taken during acute and convalescent COVID-19 were collected in the United States, Italy and Spain.

V shed 8 bases and J 2 bases; nucleotides not matched to a gene: 17. Germline loops: CDR1 MNHEY, CDR2 SMNVEV (reference sequence). The CDR3 has 17 amino acids. Authors' methods: From reference gene primer amplification, estimates of nucleated cell counts were derived. The data were produced by immunoSEQ multiplex PCR, yet TCRdb's version contains in-frame clones alone and is incomplete. V and J calls and clone size are given by that table; D and trimming were obtained from the DNA. Of approximately 120,000 clones listed, 60% to 85% are singletons. This sequence was found in a human donor in a cohort sampled during active or convalescent COVID-19. This chain links TRBV27 with TRBJ2-7, with 8 bases matching TRBD2. The sequencing input was peripheral blood. This chain's CDR3 is CASAVPGGRTPPYEQYF. The CDR3, as DNA: TGTGCCAGCGCTGTTCCGGGGGGGAGGACCCCTCCCTACGAGCAGTACTTC.